This T cell receptor (beta chain) was found in a study of metastatic and nonmetastatic thyroid tumors. Study at large: Peripheral blood and tumor or nodule samples from malignant and benign thyroid patients were compared.

In the original analysis: For papillary thyroid cancer, a distant-metastasis classifier was constructed from CDR3 differences observed across clinicopathological groups. TCRdb re-called the PCR reads through MiXCR. TCRdb assigned the V and J calls; the authors' analysis was not used. Of about 39,000 clones listed, under 20% are singletons. V lost 5 bases to trimming and J lost 4 bases, with 15 bases between them. This CDR3 is 14 amino acids long. CDR1 is SGHRS and CDR2 is YFSETQ in the germline V gene. This clone was seen at least ten times. Its target is unknown. Overall study findings and caveats: Across blood and tumor, TCR beta diversity in malignant thyroid tumors was reportedly significantly higher than in benign nodules.

Patients had received no treatment of any kind before thyroid surgery. The receptor comes from a female donor with papillary thyroid cancer or a benign thyroid nodule (not recorded which). Some clones in this sample may be carry-over from other donors' samples. Sequencing input: tumor tissue. This chain joins TRBV5-1 and TRBJ2-5, with D perhaps being TRBD1 or TRBD2 (5 bases each). CDR3 region: CASSSPGRPETQYF. Here the CDR3 DNA reads TGCGCCAGCAGTTCTCCGGGACGGCCAGAGACCCAGTACTTC. Full variable domain (rest looked up from reference TRBV5-1 and TRBJ2-5): KAGVTQTPRYLIKTRGQQVTLSCSPISGHRSVSWYQQTPGQGLQFLFEYFSETQRNKGNFPGRFSGRQFSNSRSEMNVSTLELGDSALYLCASSSPGRPETQYFGPGTRLLVL.